This TCR beta chain was recovered during a study of T cells in narcolepsy. Points from the study as a whole: HCRT-specific and TRIB2-specific autoreactive clonotypes appeared among same-patient CSF and blood CD4+ clonotypes. Blood of same and different patients, but not healthy controls, reportedly held recurring autoreactive clonotypes. In some patient and control memory CD4+ samples, autoreactive clones were absent.

The table came from immunoSEQ multiplex PCR; TCRdb's copy has only in-frame clones and leaves some out. The sample carries tens of thousands of clones, approximately 78% recorded once. In this sample, this clone turned up once. What it binds is not known. Germline V CDR1 and CDR2: SGHKS, YYEKEE (reference sequence). The CDR3 spans 15 residues. The V and J ends lost 6 bases and 2 bases, in that order; junction bases with no gene match: 8. This TCR derives from a human donor with narcolepsy. The V and J genes are TRBV5-5 and TRBJ2-3, with 8 positions matching TRBD1. Source material: CD45RA- memory CD4+ T cells from PBMCs. CDR3 DNA sequence: TGTGCCAGCACCTCAGGGGGCCACAACACAGATACGCAGTATTTT. Protein: CASTSGGHNTDTQYF.